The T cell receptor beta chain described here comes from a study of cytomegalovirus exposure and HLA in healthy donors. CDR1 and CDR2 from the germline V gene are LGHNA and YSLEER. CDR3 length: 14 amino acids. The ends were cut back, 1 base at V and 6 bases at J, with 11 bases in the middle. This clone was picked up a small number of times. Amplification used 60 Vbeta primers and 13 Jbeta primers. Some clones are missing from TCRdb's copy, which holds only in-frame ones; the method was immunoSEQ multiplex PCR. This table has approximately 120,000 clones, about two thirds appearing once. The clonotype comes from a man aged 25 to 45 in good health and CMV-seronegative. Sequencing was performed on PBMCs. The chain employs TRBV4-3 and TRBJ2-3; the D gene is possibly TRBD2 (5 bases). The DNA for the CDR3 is TGCGCCAGCAGCCAAGGGAAGGAGGCGGATACGCAGTATTTT. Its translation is CASSQGKEADTQYF.